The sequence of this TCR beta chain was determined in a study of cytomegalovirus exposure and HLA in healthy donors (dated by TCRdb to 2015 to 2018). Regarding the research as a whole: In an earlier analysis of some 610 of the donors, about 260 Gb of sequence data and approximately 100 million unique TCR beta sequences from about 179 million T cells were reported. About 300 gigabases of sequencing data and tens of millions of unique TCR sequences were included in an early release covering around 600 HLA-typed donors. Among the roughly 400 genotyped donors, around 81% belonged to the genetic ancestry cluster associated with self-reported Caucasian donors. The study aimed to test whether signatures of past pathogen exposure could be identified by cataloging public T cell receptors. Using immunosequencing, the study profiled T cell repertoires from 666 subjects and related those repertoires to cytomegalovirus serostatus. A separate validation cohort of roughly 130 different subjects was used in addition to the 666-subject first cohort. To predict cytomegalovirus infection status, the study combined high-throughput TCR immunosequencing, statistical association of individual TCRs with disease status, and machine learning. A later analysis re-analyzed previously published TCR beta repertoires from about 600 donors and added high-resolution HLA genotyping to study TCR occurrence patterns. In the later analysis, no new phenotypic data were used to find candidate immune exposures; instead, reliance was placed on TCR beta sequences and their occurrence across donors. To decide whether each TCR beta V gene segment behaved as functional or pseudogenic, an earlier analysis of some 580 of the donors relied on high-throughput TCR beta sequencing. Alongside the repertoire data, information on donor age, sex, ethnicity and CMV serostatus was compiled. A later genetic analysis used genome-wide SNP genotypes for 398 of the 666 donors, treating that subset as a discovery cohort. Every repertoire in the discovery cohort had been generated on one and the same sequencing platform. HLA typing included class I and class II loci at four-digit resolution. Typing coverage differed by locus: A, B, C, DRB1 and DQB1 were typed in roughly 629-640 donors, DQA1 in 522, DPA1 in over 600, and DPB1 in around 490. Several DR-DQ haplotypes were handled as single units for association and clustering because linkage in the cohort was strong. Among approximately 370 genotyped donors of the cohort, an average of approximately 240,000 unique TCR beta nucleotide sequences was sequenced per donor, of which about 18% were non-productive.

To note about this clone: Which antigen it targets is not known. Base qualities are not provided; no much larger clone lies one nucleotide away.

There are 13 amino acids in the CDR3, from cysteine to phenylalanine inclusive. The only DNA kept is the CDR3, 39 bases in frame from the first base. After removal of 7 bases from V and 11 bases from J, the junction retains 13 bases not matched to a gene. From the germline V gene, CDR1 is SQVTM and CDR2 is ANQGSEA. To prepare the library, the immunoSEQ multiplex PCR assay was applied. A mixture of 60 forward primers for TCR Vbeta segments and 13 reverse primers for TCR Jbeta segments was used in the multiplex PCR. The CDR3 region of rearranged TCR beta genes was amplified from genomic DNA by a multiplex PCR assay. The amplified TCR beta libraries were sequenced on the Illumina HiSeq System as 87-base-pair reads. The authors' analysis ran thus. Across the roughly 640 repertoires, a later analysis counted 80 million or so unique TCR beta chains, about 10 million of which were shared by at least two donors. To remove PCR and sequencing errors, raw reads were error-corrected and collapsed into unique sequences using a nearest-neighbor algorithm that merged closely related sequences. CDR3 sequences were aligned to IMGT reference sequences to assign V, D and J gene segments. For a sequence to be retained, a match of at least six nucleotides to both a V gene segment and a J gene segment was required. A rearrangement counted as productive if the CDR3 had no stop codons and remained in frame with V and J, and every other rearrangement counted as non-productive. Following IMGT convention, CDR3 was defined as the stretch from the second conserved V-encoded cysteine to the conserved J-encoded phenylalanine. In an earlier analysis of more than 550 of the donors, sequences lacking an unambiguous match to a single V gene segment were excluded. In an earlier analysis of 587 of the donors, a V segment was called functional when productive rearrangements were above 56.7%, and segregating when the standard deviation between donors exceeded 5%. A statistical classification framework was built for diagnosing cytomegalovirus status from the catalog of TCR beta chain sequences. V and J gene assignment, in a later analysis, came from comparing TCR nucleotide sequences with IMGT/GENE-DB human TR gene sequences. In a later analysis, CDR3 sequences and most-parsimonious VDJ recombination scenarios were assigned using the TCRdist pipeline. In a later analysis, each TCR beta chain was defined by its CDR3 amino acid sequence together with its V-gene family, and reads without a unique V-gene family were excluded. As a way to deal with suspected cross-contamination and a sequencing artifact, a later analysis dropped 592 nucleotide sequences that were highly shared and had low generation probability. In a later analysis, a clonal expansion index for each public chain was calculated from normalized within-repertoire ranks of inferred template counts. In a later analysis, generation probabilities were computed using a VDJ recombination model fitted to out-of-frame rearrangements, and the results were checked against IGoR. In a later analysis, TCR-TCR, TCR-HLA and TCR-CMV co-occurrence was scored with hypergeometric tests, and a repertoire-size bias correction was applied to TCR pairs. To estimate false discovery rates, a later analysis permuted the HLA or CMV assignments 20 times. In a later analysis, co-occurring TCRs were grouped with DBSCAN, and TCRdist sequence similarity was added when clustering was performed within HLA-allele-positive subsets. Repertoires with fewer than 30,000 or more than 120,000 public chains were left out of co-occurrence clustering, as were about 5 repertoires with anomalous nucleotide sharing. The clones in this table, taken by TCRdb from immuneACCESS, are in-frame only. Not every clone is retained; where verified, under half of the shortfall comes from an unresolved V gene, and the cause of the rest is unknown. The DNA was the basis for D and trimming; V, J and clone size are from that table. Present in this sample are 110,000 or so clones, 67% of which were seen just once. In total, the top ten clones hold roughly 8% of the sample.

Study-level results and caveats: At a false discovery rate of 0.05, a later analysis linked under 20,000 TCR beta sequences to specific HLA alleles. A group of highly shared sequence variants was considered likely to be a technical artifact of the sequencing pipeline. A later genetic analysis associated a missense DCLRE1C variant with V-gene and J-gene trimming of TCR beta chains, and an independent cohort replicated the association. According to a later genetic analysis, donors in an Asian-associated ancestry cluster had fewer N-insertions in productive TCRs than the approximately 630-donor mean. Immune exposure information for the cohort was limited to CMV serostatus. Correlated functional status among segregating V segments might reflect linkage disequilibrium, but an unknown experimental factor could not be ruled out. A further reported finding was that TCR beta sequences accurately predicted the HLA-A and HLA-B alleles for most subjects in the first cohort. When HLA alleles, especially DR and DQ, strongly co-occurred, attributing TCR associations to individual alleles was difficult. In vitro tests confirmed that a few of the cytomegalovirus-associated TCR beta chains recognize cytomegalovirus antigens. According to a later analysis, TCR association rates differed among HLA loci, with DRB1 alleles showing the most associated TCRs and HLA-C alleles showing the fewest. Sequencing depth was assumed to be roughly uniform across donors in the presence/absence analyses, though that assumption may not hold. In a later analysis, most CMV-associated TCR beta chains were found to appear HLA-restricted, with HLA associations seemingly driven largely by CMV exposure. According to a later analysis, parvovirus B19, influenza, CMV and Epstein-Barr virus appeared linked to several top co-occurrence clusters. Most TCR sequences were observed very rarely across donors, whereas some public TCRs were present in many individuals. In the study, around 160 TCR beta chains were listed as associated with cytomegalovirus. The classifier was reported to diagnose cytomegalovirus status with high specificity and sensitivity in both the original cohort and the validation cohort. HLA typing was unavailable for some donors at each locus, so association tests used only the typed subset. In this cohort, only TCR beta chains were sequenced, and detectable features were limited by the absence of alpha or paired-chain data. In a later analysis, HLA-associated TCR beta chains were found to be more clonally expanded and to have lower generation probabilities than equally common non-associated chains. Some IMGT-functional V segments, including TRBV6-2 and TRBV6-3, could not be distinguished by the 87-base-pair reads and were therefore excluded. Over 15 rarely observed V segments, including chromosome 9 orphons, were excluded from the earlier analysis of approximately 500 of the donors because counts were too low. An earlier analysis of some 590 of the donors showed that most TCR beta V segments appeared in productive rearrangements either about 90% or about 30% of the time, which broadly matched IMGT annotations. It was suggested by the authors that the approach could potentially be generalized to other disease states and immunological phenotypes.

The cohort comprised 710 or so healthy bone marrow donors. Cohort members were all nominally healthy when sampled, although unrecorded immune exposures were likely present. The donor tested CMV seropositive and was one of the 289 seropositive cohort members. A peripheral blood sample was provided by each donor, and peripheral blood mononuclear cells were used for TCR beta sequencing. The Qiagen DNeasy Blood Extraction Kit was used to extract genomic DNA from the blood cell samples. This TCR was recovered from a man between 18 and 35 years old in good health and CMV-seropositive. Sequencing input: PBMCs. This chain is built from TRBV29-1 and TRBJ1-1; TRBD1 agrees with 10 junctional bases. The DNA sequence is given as TGCAGCGCGATCATTCATGACAGGGGGCTTGCTTTCTTT. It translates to CSAIIHDRGLAFF.